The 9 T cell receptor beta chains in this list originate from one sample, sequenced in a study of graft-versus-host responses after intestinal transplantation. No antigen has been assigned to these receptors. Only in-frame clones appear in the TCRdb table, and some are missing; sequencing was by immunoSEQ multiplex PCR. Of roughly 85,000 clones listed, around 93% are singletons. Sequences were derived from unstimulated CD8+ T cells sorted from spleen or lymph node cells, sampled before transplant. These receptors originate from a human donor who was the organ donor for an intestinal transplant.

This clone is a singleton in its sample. The CDR3 bases are TGCGCCAGCAGCTTGGCCGCCGCCAGGGGCACAGATACGCAGTATTTT. Its protein product is CASSLAAARGTDTQYF. The rearrangement links TRBV5-1 to TRBJ2-3, with a possible D match to TRBD1 (5 bases). Germline values: CDR1 SGHRS, CDR2 YFSETQ. The CDR3 sequence is 16 residues long. V was pared by 0 bases and J by 1 base, with 12 bases between. The variable domain in full, with the rest retrieved from reference TRBV5-1 and TRBJ2-3, is KAGVTQTPRYLIKTRGQQVTLSCSPISGHRSVSWYQQTPGQGLQFLFEYFSETQRNKGNFPGRFSGRQFSNSRSEMNVSTLELGDSALYLCASSLAAARGTDTQYFGPGTRLTVL.

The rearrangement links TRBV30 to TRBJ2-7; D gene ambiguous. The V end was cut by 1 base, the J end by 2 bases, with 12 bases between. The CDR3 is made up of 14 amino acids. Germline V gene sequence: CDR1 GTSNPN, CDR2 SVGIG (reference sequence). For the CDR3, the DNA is TGTGCCTGGAGTGCCACCCCCGTGACCTACGAGCAGTACTTC. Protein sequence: CAWSATPVTYEQYF. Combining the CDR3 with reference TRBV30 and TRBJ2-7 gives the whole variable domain SQTIHQWPATLVQPVGSPLSLECTVEGTSNPNLYWYRQAAGRGLQLLFYSVGIGQISSEVPQNLSASRPQDRQFILSSKKLLLSDSGFYLCAWSATPVTYEQYFGPGTRLTVT.

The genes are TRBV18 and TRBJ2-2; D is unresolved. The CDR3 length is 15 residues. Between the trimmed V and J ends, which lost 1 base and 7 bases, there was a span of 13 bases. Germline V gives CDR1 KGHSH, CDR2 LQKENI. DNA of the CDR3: TGTGCCAGCTCACCACACAAACGAGCGTTCGGGGAGCTGTTTTTT. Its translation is CASSPHKRAFGELFF.

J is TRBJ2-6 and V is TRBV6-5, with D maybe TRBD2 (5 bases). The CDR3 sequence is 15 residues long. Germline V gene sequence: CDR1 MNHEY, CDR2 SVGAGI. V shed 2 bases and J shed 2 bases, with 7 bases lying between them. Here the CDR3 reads CASSYRGTGANVLTF. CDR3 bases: TGTGCCAGCAGTTACCGGGGTACTGGGGCCAACGTCCTGACTTTC.

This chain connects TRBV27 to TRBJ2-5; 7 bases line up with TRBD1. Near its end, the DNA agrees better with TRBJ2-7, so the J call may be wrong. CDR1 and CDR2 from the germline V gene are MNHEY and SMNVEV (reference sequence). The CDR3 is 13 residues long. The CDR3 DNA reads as TGTGCCAGCAGTTTACTAGGGGGCGGCGAGCAGTACTTC. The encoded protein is CASSLLGGGEQYF.

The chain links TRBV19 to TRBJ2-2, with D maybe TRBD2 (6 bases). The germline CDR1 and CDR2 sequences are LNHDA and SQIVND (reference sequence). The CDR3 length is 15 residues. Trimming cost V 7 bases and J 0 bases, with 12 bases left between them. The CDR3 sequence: CASTPGVANTGELFF. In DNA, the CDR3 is TGTGCCAGTACTCCGGGAGTCGCGAACACCGGGGAGCTGTTTTTT.

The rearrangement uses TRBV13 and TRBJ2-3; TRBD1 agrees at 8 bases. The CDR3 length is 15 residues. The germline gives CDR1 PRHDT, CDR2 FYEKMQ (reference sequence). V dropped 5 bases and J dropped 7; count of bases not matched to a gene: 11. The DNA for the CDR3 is TGTGCCAGCAGCCTATCCTCAGGGGGCGGTCATACGCAGTATTTT. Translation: CASSLSSGGGHTQYF. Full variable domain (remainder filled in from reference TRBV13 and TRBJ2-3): AAGVIQSPRHLIKEKRETATLKCYPIPRHDTVYWYQQGPGQDPQFLISFYEKMQSDKGSIPDRFSAQQFSDYHSELNMSSLELGDSALYFCASSLSSGGGHTQYFGPGTRLTVL.

The CDR3 spells CASSLPRRNTEAFF. The CDR3 bases are TGTGCCAGCAGTTTACCCAGGAGGAACACTGAAGCTTTCTTT. The rearrangement uses TRBV28 and TRBJ1-1; D is uncertain. Trimming took 2 bases from V and 1 from J, leaving 8 bases between them. CDR3 size: 14 residues. The V gene's germline CDR1 is MDHEN and CDR2 SYDVKM.

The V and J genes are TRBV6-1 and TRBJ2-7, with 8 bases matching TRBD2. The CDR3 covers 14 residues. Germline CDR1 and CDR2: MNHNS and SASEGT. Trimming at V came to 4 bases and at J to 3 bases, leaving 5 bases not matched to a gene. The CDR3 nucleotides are TGTGCCAGCAGTGCCCTACGGGGGGGCTACGAGCAGTACTTC. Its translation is CASSALRGGYEQYF.